Listed here is a single TCR beta chain. Its specificity is unknown. The data belong to a study of healthy donors' naive CD4 and CD8 T cells. Study results and caveats: Naive CD4+ and CD8+ cells reportedly differed in usage of most V and J genes.

This CDR3 region has 15 residues. Trimming shortened V by 5 bases and J by 0 bases, and 11 bases separated the two germline ends. Germline V gene data show CDR1 as LNHDA and CDR2 as SQIVND (reference sequence). Starting from 500 ng of total RNA, TCR libraries were made with linear amplification. TCRdb analysed the reads with MiXCR anew, one entry per CDR3 protein. The sample gives about 200,000 distinct CDR3 sequences, around 70% of which show up once; 2% to 2.5% is in the top ten. This sequence was found in a pool of human donors in good health; the sample pools cells from several healthy donors. The sequencing sample was made of naive CD4+ and CD8+ T cells sorted from blood, pooled from several donors. This chain links TRBV19 with TRBJ2-1, with no clear D. This CDR3 is CASSADMISYNEQFF. In DNA, the CDR3 is TGTGCCAGTAGTGCTGACATGATCTCCTACAATGAGCAGTTCTTC.